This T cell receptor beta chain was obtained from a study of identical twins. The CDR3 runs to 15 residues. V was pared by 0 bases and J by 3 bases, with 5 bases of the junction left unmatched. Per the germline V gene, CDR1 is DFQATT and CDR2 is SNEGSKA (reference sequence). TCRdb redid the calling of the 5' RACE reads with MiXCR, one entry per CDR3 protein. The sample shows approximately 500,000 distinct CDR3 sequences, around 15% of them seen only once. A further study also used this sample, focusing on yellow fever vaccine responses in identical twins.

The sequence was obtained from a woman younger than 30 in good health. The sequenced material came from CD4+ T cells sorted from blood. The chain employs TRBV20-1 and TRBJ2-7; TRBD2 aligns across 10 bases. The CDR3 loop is CSARDRPSGSYEQYF. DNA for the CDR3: TGCAGTGCTAGAGATCGGCCTAGCGGGAGCTACGAGCAGTACTTC.